Following are 28 T cell receptor beta chains from one sample sequenced in a study of shared clonotypes between healthy human individuals. Clones were sequenced by immunoSEQ multiplex PCR, and TCRdb holds only the in-frame ones, with some missing. This sample carries 630,000 or so clones, 95% to 98% of them seen once, and the ten largest clones take approximately 0.3%. In the naive CD8 group, cells lacked CD45RO and were positively selected for CCR7, so terminally differentiated effector memory CD45RA+ cells were left out. Sequenced input: naive CD8+ T cells sorted from blood. The receptors were gathered from a man aged 25-45 years in good health.

The CDR3 loop reads CASSFGWAAGTGRGINYGYTF. Written as DNA, the CDR3 is TGTGCCAGCAGTTTTGGGTGGGCTGCGGGGACGGGACGGGGAATTAACTATGGCTACACCTTC. This rearrangement joins TRBV27 to TRBJ1-2, with a tentative D call TRBD1 (5 bases). CDR3 size: 21 residues. Germline loops: CDR1 MNHEY, CDR2 SMNVEV (reference sequence). V lost 3 bases and J 1 base, leaving 30 bases between the germline ends.

The J gene is TRBJ1-4, the V gene TRBV28, with 11 bases identical to TRBD1. V lost 11 bases, J lost 0 bases, and 8 bases stayed unmatched. Germline loops: CDR1 MDHEN, CDR2 SYDVKM. This CDR3 is 16 amino acids long. CDR3 in amino acids: CASGTGQGATNEKLFF. The DNA of the CDR3 is TGTGCCTCCGGAACGGGACAGGGGGCAACTAATGAAAAACTGTTTTTT. Complete variable domain (other parts from reference TRBV28 and TRBJ1-4): DVKVTQSSRYLVKRTGEKVFLECVQDMDHENMFWYRQDPGLGLRLIYFSYDVKMKEKGDIPEGYSVSREKKERFSLILESASTNQTSMYLCASGTGQGATNEKLFFGSGTQLSVL.

In this sample, this clone turned up once. The rearrangement joins TRBV1 to TRBJ2-3; the DNA was not compared with TRBD2, the D call given in the table. TRBV1 is assigned pseudogene status. This CDR3 is 19 amino acids long. For the CDR3, the DNA is TGCACCAGCAGCCAAGATCAATGGGGGGGAAGCGGAAGCACAGATACGCAGTATTTT. It yields the protein CTSSQDQWGGSGSTDTQYF.

This chain uses TRBV4-1 with TRBJ1-2; unclear D gene. The CDR3 sequence is 15 residues long. Germline loops: CDR1 MGHRA, CDR2 YSYEKL. Trimming shortened V by 0 bases and J by 8 bases, and 16 bases separated the two germline ends. The CDR3 nucleotides read TGCGCCAGCAGCCAAGAACAGACAATACTCGGAGGCTACACCTTC. Its translation: CASSQEQTILGGYTF.

The gene calls are TRBV5-4 and TRBJ2-3; D remains unclear. The CDR3 totals 12 residues. CDR1 and CDR2 from the germline V gene are SGHNT and YYREEE (reference sequence). The V end was cut by 4 bases, the J end by 1 base, with 4 bases between. In DNA form, the CDR3 reads TGTGCCAGCAGCGGACGCACAGATACGCAGTATTTT. Translated: CASSGRTDTQYF.

The genes are TRBV5-1 and TRBJ2-3; D remains unclear. Germline CDR1 is SGHRS and CDR2 is YFSETQ. The ends were cut back, 0 bases at V and 2 bases at J, with 10 bases in the middle. The CDR3 runs to 15 residues. CDR3 sequence reads: CASSLADRATDTQYF. The CDR3 DNA is TGCGCCAGCAGCTTGGCCGATCGGGCCACAGATACGCAGTATTTT.

The chain links TRBV29-1 to TRBJ2-5; TRBD2 matches 7 bases. The CDR3 runs to 17 residues. Per the germline V gene, CDR1 is SQVTM and CDR2 is ANQGSEA. Losses at the gene ends were 0 bases for V and 2 bases for J; bases not matched to a gene: 12. Here the CDR3 reads CSVEDPQVGGLQETQYF. The CDR3 DNA sequence: TGCAGCGTTGAAGACCCACAGGTCGGGGGGTTACAAGAGACCCAGTACTTC.

The CDR3 DNA sequence: TGTGCCAGCAGCTTAGAGATGCACCGGGAGCTGTTTTTT. It translates to CASSLEMHRELFF. V gene TRBV7-7 combines with J gene TRBJ2-2; D not certain. This CDR3 is 13 amino acids long. V was pared by 1 base and J by 9 bases, with 9 bases between. Germline lookup yields CDR1 SSHAT and CDR2 FNYEAQ (reference sequence).

The chain carries TRBV5-6 and TRBJ2-5; 7 bases match TRBD2. This CDR3 contains 14 residues. Germline V gene data show CDR1 as SGHDT and CDR2 as YYEEEE. The V segment lost 3 bases and the J segment 3 bases; nucleotides outside the gene matches: 5. The CDR3, as DNA: TGTGCCAGCAGCTGGCTGGCGGGAGAAGAGACCCAGTACTTC. It yields the protein CASSWLAGEETQYF.

V usage is TRBV6-5 and J usage is TRBJ2-7, with D maybe TRBD2 (5 bases). V lost 2 bases and J lost 3, with 8 bases in between. The CDR3 covers 13 residues. Looked up from germline, CDR1 is MNHEY and CDR2 is SVGAGI. The CDR3 DNA is TGTGCCAGCAGTTACGGACTTCACTACGAGCAGTACTTC. Protein: CASSYGLHYEQYF.

As regards this clone: The sample contains more than one DNA sequence encoding this CDR3. The CDR3 region has the DNA TGCAGCGTTGTAGGGAATAATCAGCCCCAGCATTTT. The encoded protein is CSVVGNNQPQHF. The chain carries TRBV29-1 and TRBJ1-5; D call uncertain. The CDR3 has 12 amino acids. CDR1 SQVTM and CDR2 ANQGSEA come from the germline V gene. Between the trimmed V and J ends, which lost 4 bases and 4 bases, there was a span of 8 bases.

DNA for the CDR3: TGTGCCATCAGTGAGTCGCAGAACGAGCAGTACTTC. Its protein is CAISESQNEQYF. The rearrangement links TRBV10-3 to TRBJ2-7; D uncertain. Germline loops: CDR1 ENHRY, CDR2 SYGVKD. The CDR3 covers 12 residues. Trimming shortened V by 0 bases and J by 5 bases, and 5 bases separated the two germline ends.

This chain joins TRBV28 and TRBJ2-7; D not certain. Germline V gene sequence: CDR1 MDHEN, CDR2 SYDVKM. Trimming shortened V by 7 bases and J by 6 bases, and 16 bases separated the two germline ends. This CDR3 has 13 residues. The CDR3 DNA reads TGTGCCAGCACCGAAATCCGTTGGGGCGAGCAGTACTTC. This codes for CASTEIRWGEQYF.

This chain connects TRBV6-6 to TRBJ2-3; D gene ambiguous. The germline V gene has CDR1 MNHNY and CDR2 SVGAGI (reference sequence). The CDR3 is 12 amino acids. The V gene lost 5 bases and the J gene lost 0 bases, with 3 bases spanning the gap. The chain's CDR3 is CASSLSTDTQYF. In nucleotides, the CDR3 is TGTGCCAGCAGTCTGAGCACAGATACGCAGTATTTT.

The chain is built from TRBV28 and TRBJ2-5; D remains unclear. Germline V CDR1 and CDR2: MDHEN, SYDVKM. Trimming took 7 bases from V and 0 from J, leaving 12 bases between them. There are 14 residues in the CDR3. In DNA, the CDR3 is TGTGCCAGCACCAAGCGCCTGTACCAAGAGACCCAGTACTTC. It specifies CASTKRLYQETQYF.

This clone was recorded once. The genes are TRBV27 and TRBJ2-3; 7 bases match TRBD2. There are 15 residues in the CDR3. The V segment lost 7 bases and the J segment 4 bases; nucleotides outside the gene matches: 11. CDR1 is MNHEY and CDR2 is SMNVEV in the germline V gene (reference sequence). The DNA for the CDR3 is TGTGCCAGCACCCCTAGTGGCGGGAGTGCAGATACGCAGTATTTT. This codes for CASTPSGGSADTQYF.

The gene calls are TRBV7-2 and TRBJ2-3; D tentatively reads TRBD1 or TRBD2 (5 bases each). Germline loops: CDR1 SGHTA, CDR2 FQGNSA. The CDR3 is 16 residues long. Trimming removed 5 bases from V and 7 bases from J, with 22 bases in between. The CDR3 region is CASSARLNPWGNTQYF. The CDR3 DNA reads TGTGCCAGCAGCGCGCGACTCAACCCGTGGGGGAATACGCAGTATTTT.

This clone was recorded once. V usage is TRBV7-9 and J usage is TRBJ2-2, with no clear D. Germline values: CDR1 SEHNR, CDR2 FQNEAQ (reference sequence). V lost 2 bases and J 7 bases, leaving 14 bases between the germline ends. The length of the CDR3 is 15 residues. The CDR3 spells CASSLWWAKGGELFF. In nucleotides, the CDR3 is TGTGCCAGCAGCTTATGGTGGGCCAAAGGCGGGGAGCTGTTTTTT.

The chain employs TRBV29-1 and TRBJ2-7, with a possible D match to TRBD2 (7 bases). Germline V gives CDR1 SQVTM, CDR2 ANQGSEA. The CDR3 has 14 amino acids. With 3 bases removed from V and 0 bases from J, the gap between germline ends came to 12 bases. CDR3: CSVELRGHSYEQYF. In DNA form, the CDR3 reads TGCAGCGTTGAGTTGCGGGGGCACTCCTACGAGCAGTACTTC.

The chain has TRBV7-8 and TRBJ1-5, with 7 bases lining up with TRBD1. The CDR3 sequence is 14 residues long. The ends lost 5 bases at V and 1 base at J; junction bases unmatched: 2. The germline gives CDR1 SGHVS, CDR2 FQNEAQ. CDR3 amino acids: CASSEGQSNQPQHF. The CDR3 DNA is TGTGCCAGCAGCGAGGGACAGAGCAATCAGCCCCAGCATTTT.

This chain connects TRBV29-1 to TRBJ1-5; 9 positions agree with TRBD1. This CDR3 region has 15 residues. The germline CDR1 and CDR2 sequences are SQVTM and ANQGSEA. V shed 0 bases and J 4 bases; nucleotides not matched to a gene: 4. This CDR3 is CSVEDGTGLNQPQHF. In DNA form, the CDR3 reads TGCAGCGTTGAAGATGGGACAGGGCTAAATCAGCCCCAGCATTTT.

This clone appeared once. V usage is TRBV7-7 and J usage is TRBJ2-3; the match to TRBD2 covers 8 bases. After removal of 2 bases from V and 4 bases from J, the junction contained 5 bases not matched to a gene. Germline values: CDR1 SSHAT, CDR2 FNYEAQ (reference sequence). This CDR3 is 15 amino acids long. CDR3 sequence: CASSLRGRTSDTQYF. In nucleotides, the CDR3 is TGTGCCAGCAGCTTACGCGGGAGGACTTCAGATACGCAGTATTTT.

The chain recombines TRBV15 with TRBJ2-1; 7 bases map to TRBD2. Unmatched junction bases numbered 5, after V lost 6 bases and J lost 0 bases. CDR1 LNHNV and CDR2 YYDKDF come from the germline V gene (reference sequence). CDR3 size: 15 residues. CDR3 sequence: CATRNREDSYNEQFF. The CDR3 DNA reads TGTGCCACCAGAAACCGGGAGGACTCCTACAATGAGCAGTTCTTC.

This rearrangement joins TRBV5-1 to TRBJ1-1; no clear D. The CDR3 has 11 amino acids. Germline CDR1 SGHRS, CDR2 YFSETQ. Trimming stripped 4 bases from V and 6 bases from J, with 7 bases between. The CDR3 reads CASSQDSEAFF. The CDR3 coding sequence is TGCGCCAGCAGCCAAGATTCTGAAGCTTTCTTT.

In regard to this clone: The junction shows a germline mismatch at one end, possibly a read error. The gene calls are TRBV5-1 and TRBJ2-7; no firm D call. CDR3 length: 12 residues. Germline V gene sequence: CDR1 SGHRS, CDR2 YFSETQ. CDR3 loop: CASRLVEFEQYF. The CDR3 bases are TGCGCCAGCAGATTGGTGGAGTTCGAGCAGTACTTC.

CDR3 DNA: TGCAGCGCTGTTGGGGTGAGGGCGGGCTATGGCTACACCTTC. Translation gives CSAVGVRAGYGYTF. The gene calls are TRBV29-1 and TRBJ1-2, with D unresolved. CDR1 is SQVTM and CDR2 is ANQGSEA in the germline V gene. The length of the CDR3 is 14 residues. Trimming cost V 7 bases and J 4 bases, with 19 bases left between them.

V gene TRBV15 combines with J gene TRBJ2-7, with TRBD2 matching 11 bases. The CDR3 loop spans 14 amino acids. Germline V gene data show CDR1 as LNHNV and CDR2 as YYDKDF (reference sequence). V lost 5 bases, J lost 11 bases, and 11 bases stayed unmatched. The CDR3 DNA sequence: TGTGCCACCAGCGCATCTGGACTAGCGGGCCCTGAGTACTTC. This codes for CATSASGLAGPEYF.

The chain is built from TRBV2 and TRBJ1-2; 10 bases are a match to TRBD1. The CDR3 loop spans 15 amino acids. Unmatched junction bases numbered 15, after V lost 9 bases and J lost 8 bases. The germline V gene has CDR1 SNHLY and CDR2 FYNNEI. Written as DNA, the CDR3 is TGTGCCAGGGGGACAGGGGCAACAACCCTTTTCGGCTACACCTTC. Translated: CARGTGATTLFGYTF.